Listed below are T cell receptor beta chains from one sample, sequenced in a study of OX40 agonist ivuxolimab in advanced cancers. Repertoires were generated with immunoSEQ multiplex PCR, while TCRdb's copy carries only in-frame clones and drops some. The sample has tens of thousands of clones, more than 90% seen once; the top ten hold around 0.7%. The specimen was CD4+ or CD8+ T cells sorted from blood, collected in a trial of the OX40 agonist ivuxolimab. The source is an adult with an advanced solid tumor such as melanoma, head and neck, liver or kidney cancer. The CDR3 runs from the conserved cysteine through the conserved F or W. A D gene is named only where the DNA matches it firmly. Size values are once, few and many counts, or a class for expanded clones, and some rows have none.

V gene	clone size	D gene	J gene	CDR3 DNA	CDR3 protein
TRBV25-1	NA	NA	TRBJ2-4	TGTGCCAGCGGGGAATTGGGGACGGCAAACATTCAGTACTTC	CASGELGTANIQYF
TRBV27	NA	NA	TRBJ1-1	TGTGCCAGCAGTTTAAGAAGGTCTAGTGACACTGAAGCTTTCTTT	CASSLRRSSDTEAFF
TRBV9	few	NA	TRBJ2-1	TGTGCCAGCAGCGCCAACATCCGAGGAAATGAGCAGTTCTTC	CASSANIRGNEQFF
TRBV18	NA	NA	TRBJ1-1	TGTGCCAGCTCACCGGCGGGAACCGGGAACACTGAAGCTTTCTTT	CASSPAGTGNTEAFF
TRBV6-5	NA	NA	TRBJ1-2	TGTGCCAGCAACCGGGACATCGCTAACTATGGCTACACCTTC	CASNRDIANYGYTF
TRBV7-9	NA	NA	TRBJ2-3	TGTGCCAGCAGCCCTCGGACAGGCACAGATACGCAGTATTTT	CASSPRTGTDTQYF
TRBV15	NA	NA	TRBJ2-2	TGTGCCACCAGCATCGGGTCCGGGGAGCTGTTTTTT	CATSIGSGELFF
TRBV5-1	NA	NA	TRBJ2-2	TGCGCCAGCAGCATCTCGAACACCGGGGAGCTGTTTTTT	CASSISNTGELFF
TRBV5-1	NA	TRBD1	TRBJ1-1	TGCGCCAGCAGCTGGCAGGGGGACACTGAAGCTTTCTTT	CASSWQGDTEAFF
TRBV27	NA	TRBD2	TRBJ2-4	TGTGCCAGCAGTGCCCTGGGAGCGGGAGCTGATAACATTCAGTACTTC	CASSALGAGADNIQYF
TRBV25-1	NA	TRBD1	TRBJ2-3	TGTGCCAGCAGCCCCCGGGACAGGGCTGCAGATACGCAGTATTTT	CASSPRDRAADTQYF
TRBV29-1	NA	TRBD2	TRBJ2-5	TGCAGCGTTGATTGGAGGCGGGAGGGCAGGGAGACCCAGTACTTC	CSVDWRREGRETQYF
TRBV7-8	NA	TRBD2	TRBJ2-3	TGTGCCAGCAGCTTTCTAGCGGGGGCAGAGGGGCAGTATTTT	CASSFLAGAEGQYF
TRBV28	NA	TRBD2	TRBJ2-2	TGTGCCAGCAGGACACTAGCGGGAGACACCGGGGAGCTGTTTTTT	CASRTLAGDTGELFF
TRBV29-1	NA	TRBD1	TRBJ2-7	TGCAGCGTACGCCGGGACAGCCTCTCGCGCGAGCAGTACTTC	CSVRRDSLSREQYF
TRBV18	NA	NA	TRBJ2-5	TGTGCCAGCTCACCACGGACCAACCAAGAGACCCAGTACTTC	CASSPRTNQETQYF
TRBV5-1	NA	TRBD2	TRBJ2-5	TGCGCCAGCAGCCAGTCGGGACTAGCCAGAGGGAGAGAGACCCAGTACTTC	CASSQSGLARGRETQYF
TRBV6-5	NA	NA	TRBJ1-2	TGTGCCAGCAGTTACTCGGGGGGCGATGCTGGCTACACCTTC	CASSYSGGDAGYTF
TRBV6-1	NA	NA	TRBJ2-7	TGTGCCAGCGCGACGGATTACTACGAGCAGTACTTC	CASATDYYEQYF
TRBV5-8	NA	TRBD2	TRBJ2-1	TGTGCCAGCAGCTCGGGATTGGGAGGACTAGCGGCCTACAATGAGCAGTTCTTC	CASSSGLGGLAAYNEQFF
TRBV7-2	NA	NA	TRBJ2-2	TGTGCCAGCAGCTTAGGACTCCTGCCCACCGGGGAGCTGTTTTTT	CASSLGLLPTGELFF
TRBV7-2	NA	TRBD1	TRBJ2-7	TGTGCCAGCAGCTTAGGGACAGGGCGAAACGAGCAGTACTTC	CASSLGTGRNEQYF
TRBV9	NA	TRBD2	TRBJ2-3	TGTGCCAGCAGCCCCCTTAGTCAACTAGCGGAAGGTACGCAGTATTTT	CASSPLSQLAEGTQYF
TRBV5-1	NA	NA	TRBJ2-5	TGCGCCAGCAGCTTGCACGGGACTCGTGAGGAGCCCCAGTACTTC	CASSLHGTREEPQYF
TRBV7-6	few	NA	TRBJ1-5	TGTGCCAGCAGCCCCGTCTCGGGGGTGAATCAGCCCCAGCATTTT	CASSPVSGVNQPQHF
TRBV19	few	TRBD1	TRBJ1-2	TGTGCCAGTAGTCGGGGACAGCTTAACTATGGCTACACCTTC	CASSRGQLNYGYTF
TRBV7-9	NA	TRBD1	TRBJ1-4	TGTGCCAGCAGCGAGGGTAGGGGGCGGTTGGAAAAACTGTTTTTT	CASSEGRGRLEKLFF
TRBV6-1	NA	NA	TRBJ2-2	TGTGCCAGCAGTGGGGGCTCAAGCGCCTCCACCGGGGAGCTGTTTTTT	CASSGGSSASTGELFF
TRBV19	NA	TRBD1	TRBJ1-3	TGTGCCAGTAGTCGGGACAGGGGGCCTTGGGGAAACACCATATATTTT	CASSRDRGPWGNTIYF
TRBV4-3	once	NA	TRBJ2-1	TGCGCCAGCAGCCAGGGAGTAAGGGATGAGCAGTTCTTC	CASSQGVRDEQFF
TRBV15	NA	NA	TRBJ1-4	TGTGCCACCAGCAGAGTTTCTACGACAGAAAAACTGTTTTTT	CATSRVSTTEKLFF
TRBV6-5	NA	TRBD2	TRBJ2-2	TGTGCCAGCAGTTCCCCTAGCGGGAGCACCGGGGAGCTGTTTTTT	CASSSPSGSTGELFF
TRBV6-1	NA	NA	TRBJ1-3	TGTGCCAGCAGTGATTCTCAACGTGGAAACACCATATATTTT	CASSDSQRGNTIYF
TRBV7-2	NA	TRBD2	TRBJ2-7	TGTGCCAGCAGCTTAGGGCGGGAGGGGGAGCAGTACTTC	CASSLGREGEQYF
TRBV28	NA	TRBD2	TRBJ2-2	TGTGCCAGCAGTTTCGTCGCTAGCGGGAGTGAAACCGGGGAGCTGTTTTTT	CASSFVASGSETGELFF
TRBV28	NA	NA	TRBJ2-1	TGTGCCAGCAGTTTATCATCGGGGCGCAGTGAGCAGTTCTTC	CASSLSSGRSEQFF
TRBV5-1	NA	NA	TRBJ1-4	TGCGCCAGCAGCCCGCAAGGGGCGCAAAATGAAAAACTGTTTTTT	CASSPQGAQNEKLFF